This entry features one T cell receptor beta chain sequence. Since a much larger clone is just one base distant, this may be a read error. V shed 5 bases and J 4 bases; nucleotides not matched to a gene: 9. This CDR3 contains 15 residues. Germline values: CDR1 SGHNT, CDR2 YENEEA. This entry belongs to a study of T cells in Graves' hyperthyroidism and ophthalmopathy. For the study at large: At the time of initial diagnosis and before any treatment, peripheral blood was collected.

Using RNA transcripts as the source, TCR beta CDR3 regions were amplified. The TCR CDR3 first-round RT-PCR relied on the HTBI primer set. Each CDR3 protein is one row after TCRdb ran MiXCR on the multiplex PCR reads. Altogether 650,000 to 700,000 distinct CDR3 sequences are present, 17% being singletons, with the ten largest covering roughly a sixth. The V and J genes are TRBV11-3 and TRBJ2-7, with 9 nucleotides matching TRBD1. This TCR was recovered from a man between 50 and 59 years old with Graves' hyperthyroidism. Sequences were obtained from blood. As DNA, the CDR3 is TGTGCCAGCAGCCCGGGACAGGGTGCAATGTACGAGCAGTACTTC. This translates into CASSPGQGAMYEQYF.